The 18 T cell receptor beta chains below were found in one sample sequenced in a study of T cell responses to AZD1222 COVID-19 vaccine. Assay used: immunoSEQ multiplex PCR; TCRdb lists only in-frame clones, some missing. The table includes about 160,000 clones, around 93% detected once. This specimen was peripheral blood, taken on day 0 of AZD1222 vaccination. The receptors were sampled from an adult in good health.

The chain links TRBV7-8 to TRBJ2-7; 8 nucleotides align to TRBD1. The CDR3 has 15 residues. Per germline, CDR1 SGHVS and CDR2 FQNEAQ. The ends lost 5 bases at V and 2 bases at J; junction bases unmatched: 8. CDR3 sequence: CASSRGPTGAYEQYF. The DNA for the CDR3 is TGTGCCAGCAGCCGTGGGCCGACAGGGGCCTACGAGCAGTACTTC.

This clone was picked up one time. V gene TRBV6-6 combines with J gene TRBJ1-6; D not resolved. The CDR3 extends over 15 amino acids. Germline CDR1 MNHNY, CDR2 SVGAGI (reference sequence). The ends were cut back, 2 bases at V and 6 bases at J, with 11 bases in the middle. DNA of the CDR3: TGTGCCAGCAGTTACGACCCTGTTAGTAATTCACCCCTCCACTTT. This gives the protein CASSYDPVSNSPLHF.

The chain has TRBV5-4 and TRBJ1-6, with no clear D. The CDR3 loop spans 14 amino acids. With 4 bases removed from V and 9 bases from J, the gap between germline ends came to 14 bases. CDR1 and CDR2 from the germline V gene are SGHNT and YYREEE (reference sequence). The CDR3 loop is CASSPREESSPLHF. The CDR3 nucleotides are TGTGCCAGCAGCCCCCGGGAGGAGAGTTCACCCCTCCACTTT.

The chain combines TRBV6-2 or TRBV6-3 with TRBJ1-2; no definite D call. This CDR3 spans 14 amino acids. The V and J ends lost 6 bases and 7 bases respectively, with 18 bases between them. Germline V gene lookup returns CDR1 MNHEY and CDR2 SVGEGT. CDR3 coding DNA: TGTGCCAGCAGCCCTGTCGGCGTGGGGAGTGGCTACACCTTC. Translation: CASSPVGVGSGYTF.

In DNA form, the CDR3 reads TGTGCCAGCAGCCACCTACTTCCAACAGGGGCTGGAAACACCATATATTTT. Protein sequence: CASSHLLPTGAGNTIYF. The V and J genes are TRBV14 and TRBJ1-3; 7 bases line up with TRBD1. CDR1 is SGHDN and CDR2 is FVKESK in the germline V gene. This CDR3 region has 17 residues. Germline trimming cut 3 bases from V and 2 bases from J; bases unmatched to any gene: 10.

This clone has just one count. The J gene is TRBJ2-2, the V gene TRBV6-5; 7 positions match TRBD1. The length of the CDR3 is 16 residues. The junction had 6 bases not matched to a gene; V was cut back by 0 bases and J by 5 bases. Per germline, CDR1 MNHEY and CDR2 SVGAGI. The CDR3 loop is CASSYSSRGRTGELFF. CDR3 coding DNA: TGTGCCAGCAGTTACTCGAGTAGGGGGCGTACCGGGGAGCTGTTTTTT.

The chain couples TRBV27 to TRBJ2-7; D remains unclear. The germline V gene has CDR1 MNHEY and CDR2 SMNVEV (reference sequence). The CDR3 has 13 residues. V was clipped by 6 bases and J by 1 base, with 10 bases between them. CDR3 sequence: CASRQIGSYEQYF. CDR3 bases: TGTGCCAGCAGACAAATCGGATCCTACGAGCAGTACTTC.

The V and J genes are TRBV25-1 and TRBJ1-1, with 12 bases that match TRBD1. This CDR3 has 15 residues. V lost 1 base and J lost 11; bases outside the gene matches: 8. Germline CDR1 and CDR2: MGHDK and SYGVNS. CDR3 DNA sequence: TGTGCCAGCAGTGAATGGGGGACAGGGGGCGCTCGGGCTTTCTTT. Encoded protein: CASSEWGTGGARAFF.

Notes on this clone: The same CDR3 can be traced to other DNA sequences in this sample. V and J are TRBV5-6 and TRBJ1-2; D call uncertain. The CDR3 totals 13 residues. Germline V lookup: CDR1 SGHDT, CDR2 YYEEEE. Trimming cost V 1 base and J 4 bases, with 8 bases left between them. Here the CDR3 DNA reads TGTGCCAGCAGCTTGAACGGTCTCTATGGCTACACCTTC. It specifies CASSLNGLYGYTF.

The CDR3 loop reads CASSYRAGSSYEQYF. CDR3 bases: TGTGCCAGCAGTTACAGGGCGGGAAGCTCCTACGAGCAGTACTTC. The chain couples TRBV6-5 to TRBJ2-7, with D perhaps TRBD2 (6 bases). Trimming cost V 2 bases and J 0 bases, with 11 bases left between them. The CDR3 runs 15 residues. Germline CDR1 MNHEY, CDR2 SVGAGI.

The chain links TRBV10-1 to TRBJ2-5; possibly TRBD2 for D (5 bases). Deletions cut 4 bases from V and 3 bases from J, with 18 bases between. CDR3 length equals 16 residues. Germline loops: CDR1 WNHNN, CDR2 SYGVQD (reference sequence). CDR3 nucleotides: TGCGCCAGCAGTGGCGGGTTTACAGCAACTAAAGAGACCCAGTACTTC. This translates into CASSGGFTATKETQYF.

The CDR3 region is CASSLMGDSPLHF. CDR3 sequence (DNA): TGTGCCAGCAGTTTAATGGGGGATTCACCCCTCCACTTT. V and J are TRBV12-3 or TRBV12-4 and TRBJ1-6, with D possibly matching TRBD1 (5 bases). This CDR3 has 13 residues. The V end was cut by 2 bases, the J end by 8 bases, with 7 bases between.

A remark on this clone: The identical CDR3 is also encoded by other nucleotide sequences in the sample. The V gene is TRBV28, the J gene TRBJ1-4, with D uncertain. The CDR3 sequence is 13 residues long. V shed 5 bases and J shed 5 bases, with 9 bases lying between them. Germline CDR1 MDHEN, CDR2 SYDVKM. The CDR3 loop reads CASSQGRNEKLFF. As DNA, the CDR3 is TGTGCCAGCAGTCAAGGACGGAATGAAAAACTGTTTTTT.

The chain uses TRBV6-5 and TRBJ1-1, with D tentatively TRBD1 (5 bases). The CDR3 has 14 amino acids. The V end lost 2 bases, the J end lost 8 bases, and 15 bases lay between the germline ends. The germline CDR1 and CDR2 sequences are MNHEY and SVGAGI. CDR3 sequence reads: CASSYRDSLPEAFF. CDR3 DNA sequence: TGTGCCAGCAGTTACCGGGACTCTCTGCCAGAAGCTTTCTTT.

This chain uses TRBV4-3 with TRBJ1-4; D uncertain. Trimming removed 0 bases at V and 1 base at J, with 12 bases between. Looked up from germline, CDR1 is LGHNA and CDR2 is YSLEER. The CDR3 covers 17 residues. The CDR3 region has the DNA TGCGCCAGCAGCCAAGATAGCCAGGTGAGAACTAATGAAAAACTGTTTTTT. The encoded protein is CASSQDSQVRTNEKLFF.

V usage is TRBV29-1 and J usage is TRBJ1-6; D call uncertain. V was trimmed by 0 bases and J by 7 bases, leaving 13 bases between them. Germline CDR1 and CDR2: SQVTM and ANQGSEA. This CDR3 has 15 amino acids. The CDR3, as DNA: TGCAGCGTTGAAGATCACGTAGGGAAAAATTCACCCCTCCACTTT. Its translation: CSVEDHVGKNSPLHF.

V gene TRBV30 combines with J gene TRBJ2-3, with a weak D call TRBD1 (6 bases). Looked up from germline, CDR1 is GTSNPN and CDR2 is SVGIG (reference sequence). V lost 4 bases to trimming and J lost 4 bases, with 15 bases between them. The CDR3 sequence is 14 residues long. Here the CDR3 reads CAWKNREEADTQYF. The CDR3 nucleotides read TGTGCCTGGAAGAACAGGGAAGAAGCAGATACGCAGTATTTT.

For this clone: Other DNA sequences in this specimen translate into the identical CDR3. The rearrangement uses TRBV5-1 and TRBJ1-3, with D perhaps matching TRBD1 (6 bases). Per germline, CDR1 SGHRS and CDR2 YFSETQ. This CDR3 has 14 amino acids. Deletions cut 0 bases from V and 2 bases from J, with 6 bases between. For the CDR3, the DNA is TGCGCCAGCAGCTTGGCAGGGGCTGGAAACACCATATATTTT. This encodes CASSLAGAGNTIYF.